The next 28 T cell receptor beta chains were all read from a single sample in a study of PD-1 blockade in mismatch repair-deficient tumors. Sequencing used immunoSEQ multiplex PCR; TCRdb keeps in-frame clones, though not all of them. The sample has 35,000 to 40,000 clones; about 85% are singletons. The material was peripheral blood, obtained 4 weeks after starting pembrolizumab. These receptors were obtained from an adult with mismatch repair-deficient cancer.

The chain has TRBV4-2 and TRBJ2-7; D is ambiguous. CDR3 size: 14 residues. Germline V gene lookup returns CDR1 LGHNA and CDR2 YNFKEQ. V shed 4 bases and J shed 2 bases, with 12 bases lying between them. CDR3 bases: TGTGCCAGCAGCCCTGAGGACCTTACCTACGAGCAGTACTTC. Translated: CASSPEDLTYEQYF.

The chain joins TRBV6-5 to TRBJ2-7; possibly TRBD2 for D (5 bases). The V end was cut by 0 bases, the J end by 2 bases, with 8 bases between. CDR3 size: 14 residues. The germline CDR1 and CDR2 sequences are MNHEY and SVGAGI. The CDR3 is CASSYSRGTYEQYF. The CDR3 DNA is TGTGCCAGCAGTTACTCGAGAGGGACCTACGAGCAGTACTTC.

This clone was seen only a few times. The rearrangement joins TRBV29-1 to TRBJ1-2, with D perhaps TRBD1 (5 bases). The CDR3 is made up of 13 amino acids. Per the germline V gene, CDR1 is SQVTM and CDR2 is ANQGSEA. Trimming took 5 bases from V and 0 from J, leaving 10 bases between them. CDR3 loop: CSVRDSANYGYTF. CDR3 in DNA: TGCAGCGTTCGGGACTCAGCTAACTATGGCTACACCTTC.

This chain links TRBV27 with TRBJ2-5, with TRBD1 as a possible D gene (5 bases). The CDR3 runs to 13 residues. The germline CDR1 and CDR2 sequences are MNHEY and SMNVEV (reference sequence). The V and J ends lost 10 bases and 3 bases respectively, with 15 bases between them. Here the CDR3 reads CATGRIGEETQYF. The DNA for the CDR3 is TGTGCCACCGGACGAATAGGGGAAGAGACCCAGTACTTC.

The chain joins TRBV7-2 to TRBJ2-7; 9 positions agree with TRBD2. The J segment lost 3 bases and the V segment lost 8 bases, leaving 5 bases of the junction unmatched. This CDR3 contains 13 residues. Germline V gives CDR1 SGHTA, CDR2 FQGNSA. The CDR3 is CASGGLAGYEQYF. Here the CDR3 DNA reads TGTGCCAGCGGGGGACTAGCTGGCTACGAGCAGTACTTC.

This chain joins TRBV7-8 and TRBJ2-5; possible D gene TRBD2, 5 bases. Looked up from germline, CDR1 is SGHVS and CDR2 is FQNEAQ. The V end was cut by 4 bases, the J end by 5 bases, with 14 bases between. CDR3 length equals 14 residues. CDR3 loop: CASSSVRPGETQYF. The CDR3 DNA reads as TGTGCCAGCAGCTCAGTTCGCCCGGGGGAGACCCAGTACTTC.

For the CDR3, the DNA is TGCGCCAGCAGCCAAGCCGGGGGCGGGAACACTGAAGCTTTCTTT. It specifies CASSQAGGGNTEAFF. The V gene is TRBV4-3, the J gene TRBJ1-1; D is possibly TRBD1 (6 bases). Germline V CDR1 and CDR2: LGHNA, YSLEER. CDR3 length equals 15 residues. V was pared by 1 base and J by 1 base, with 10 bases between.

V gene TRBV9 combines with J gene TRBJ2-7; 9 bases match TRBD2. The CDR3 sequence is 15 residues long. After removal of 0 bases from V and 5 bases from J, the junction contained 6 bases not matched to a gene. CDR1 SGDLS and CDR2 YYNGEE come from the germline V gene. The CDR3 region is CASSVVPSGIHEQYF. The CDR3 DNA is TGTGCCAGCAGCGTAGTGCCTAGCGGGATCCACGAGCAGTACTTC.

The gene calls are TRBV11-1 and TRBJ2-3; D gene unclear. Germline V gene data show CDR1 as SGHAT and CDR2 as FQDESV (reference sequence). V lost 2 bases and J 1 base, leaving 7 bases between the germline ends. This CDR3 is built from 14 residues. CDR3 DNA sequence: TGTGCCAGCAGCTTACGCGGACGCACAGATACGCAGTATTTT. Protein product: CASSLRGRTDTQYF.

The DNA of the CDR3 is TGTGCCAGCAGCCAGGGACCGACTCACGGGGATACGCAGTATTTT. Amino acid sequence: CASSQGPTHGDTQYF. The chain uses TRBV7-2 and TRBJ2-3; D is tentatively TRBD1 or TRBD2 (5 bases each). From germline, CDR1 is SGHTA and CDR2 FQGNSA. Trimming took 5 bases from V and 6 from J, leaving 18 bases between them. The CDR3 has 15 residues. The whole variable domain, remainder taken from reference TRBV7-2 and TRBJ2-3, is GAGVSQSPSNKVTEKGKDVELRCDPISGHTALYWYRQSLGQGLEFLIYFQGNSAPDKSGLPSDRFSAERTGGSVSTLTIQRTQQEDSAVYLCASSQGPTHGDTQYFGPGTRLTVL.

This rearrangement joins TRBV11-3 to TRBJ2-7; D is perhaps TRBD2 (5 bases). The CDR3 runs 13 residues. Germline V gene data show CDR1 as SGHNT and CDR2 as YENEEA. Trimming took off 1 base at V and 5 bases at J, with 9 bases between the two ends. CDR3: CASSLVSSDEQYF. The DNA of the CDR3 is TGTGCCAGCAGCTTAGTTAGTAGCGACGAGCAGTACTTC.

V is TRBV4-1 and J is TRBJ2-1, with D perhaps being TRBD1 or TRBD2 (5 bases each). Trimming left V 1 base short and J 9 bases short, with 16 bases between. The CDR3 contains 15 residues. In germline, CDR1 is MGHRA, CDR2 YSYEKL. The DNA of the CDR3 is TGCGCCAGCAGCCAAGTTATGCTAGCTGGGGGTGAGCAGTTCTTC. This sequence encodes CASSQVMLAGGEQFF.

CDR3 amino acids: CASSLSARNYGYTF. The CDR3 region has the DNA TGTGCCAGCAGCTTGTCGGCCAGGAACTATGGCTACACCTTC. This chain connects TRBV5-6 to TRBJ1-2, with D unclear. The CDR3 totals 14 residues. Per germline, CDR1 SGHDT and CDR2 YYEEEE. Trimming removed 1 base from V and 2 bases from J, with 9 bases in between. Full variable domain (outside the CDR3, taken from reference TRBV5-6 and TRBJ1-2): DAGVTQSPTHLIKTRGQQVTLRCSPKSGHDTVSWYQQALGQGPQFIFQYYEEEERQRGNFPDRFSGHQFPNYSSELNVNALLLGDSALYLCASSLSARNYGYTFGSGTRLTVV.

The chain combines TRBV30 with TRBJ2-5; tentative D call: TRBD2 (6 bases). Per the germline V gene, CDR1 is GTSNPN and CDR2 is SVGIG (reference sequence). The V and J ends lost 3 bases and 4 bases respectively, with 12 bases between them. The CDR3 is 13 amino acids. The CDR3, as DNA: TGTGCCTGGAGCGGGGGAGAGCGAGAGACCCAGTACTTC. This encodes CAWSGGERETQYF.

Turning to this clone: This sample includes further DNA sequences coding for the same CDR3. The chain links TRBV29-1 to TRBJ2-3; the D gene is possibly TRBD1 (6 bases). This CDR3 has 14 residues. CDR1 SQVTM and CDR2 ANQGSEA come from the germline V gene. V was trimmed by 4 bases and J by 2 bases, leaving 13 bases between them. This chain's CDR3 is CSVGTGSLTDTQYF. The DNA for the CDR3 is TGCAGCGTTGGTACAGGGTCCCTCACAGATACGCAGTATTTT.

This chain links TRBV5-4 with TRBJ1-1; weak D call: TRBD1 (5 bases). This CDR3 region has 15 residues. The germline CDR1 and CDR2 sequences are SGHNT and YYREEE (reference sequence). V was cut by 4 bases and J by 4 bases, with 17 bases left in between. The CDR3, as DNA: TGTGCCAGCAGCCCTCGACAGACTGGGAGCACTGAAGCTTTCTTT. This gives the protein CASSPRQTGSTEAFF.

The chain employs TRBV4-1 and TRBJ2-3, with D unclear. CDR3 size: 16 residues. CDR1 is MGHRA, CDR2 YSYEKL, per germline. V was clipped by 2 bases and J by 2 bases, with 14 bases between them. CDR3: CASSQPTRETTDTQYF. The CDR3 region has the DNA TGCGCCAGCAGCCAACCAACAAGGGAAACCACAGATACGCAGTATTTT.

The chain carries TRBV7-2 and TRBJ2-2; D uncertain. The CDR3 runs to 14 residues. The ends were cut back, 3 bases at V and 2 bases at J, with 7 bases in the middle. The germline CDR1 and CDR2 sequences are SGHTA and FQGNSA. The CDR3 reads CASSFVSNTGELFF. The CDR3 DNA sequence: TGTGCCAGCAGCTTTGTTAGTAACACCGGGGAGCTGTTTTTT.

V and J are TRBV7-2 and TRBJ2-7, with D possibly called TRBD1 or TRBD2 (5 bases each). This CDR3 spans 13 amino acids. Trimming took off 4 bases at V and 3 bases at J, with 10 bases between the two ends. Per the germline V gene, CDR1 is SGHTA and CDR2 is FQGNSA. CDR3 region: CASSSGRNYEQYF. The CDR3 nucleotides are TGTGCCAGCAGCTCGGGGCGGAACTACGAGCAGTACTTC.

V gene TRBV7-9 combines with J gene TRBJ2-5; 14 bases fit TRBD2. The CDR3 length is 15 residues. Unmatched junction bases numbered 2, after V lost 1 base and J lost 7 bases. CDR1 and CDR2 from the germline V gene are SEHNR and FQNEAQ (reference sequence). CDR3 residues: CASSLVGLAGGTQYF. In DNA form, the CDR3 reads TGTGCCAGCAGCTTAGTTGGACTAGCGGGAGGGACCCAGTACTTC.

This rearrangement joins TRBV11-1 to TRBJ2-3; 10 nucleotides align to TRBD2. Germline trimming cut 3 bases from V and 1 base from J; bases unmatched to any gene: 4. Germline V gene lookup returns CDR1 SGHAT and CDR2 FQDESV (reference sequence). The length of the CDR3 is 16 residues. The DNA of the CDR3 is TGTGCCAGCAGCTTGCGAGCGGGAGGGGGCACAGATACGCAGTATTTT. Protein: CASSLRAGGGTDTQYF. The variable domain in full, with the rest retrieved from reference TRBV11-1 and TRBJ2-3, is EAEVAQSPRYKITEKSQAVAFWCDPISGHATLYWYRQILGQGPELLVQFQDESVVDDSQLPKDRFSAERLKGVDSTLKIQPAELGDSAMYLCASSLRAGGGTDTQYFGPGTRLTVL.

The CDR3 is CASNAREWETQYF. The CDR3 DNA sequence: TGTGCCAGCAATGCCAGGGAGTGGGAGACCCAGTACTTC. The rearrangement links TRBV28 to TRBJ2-5, with D tentatively TRBD1 or TRBD2 (5 bases each). Germline V gene data show CDR1 as MDHEN and CDR2 as SYDVKM. The CDR3 is 13 amino acids. V gave up 7 bases and J gave up 5 bases, with 14 bases separating them.

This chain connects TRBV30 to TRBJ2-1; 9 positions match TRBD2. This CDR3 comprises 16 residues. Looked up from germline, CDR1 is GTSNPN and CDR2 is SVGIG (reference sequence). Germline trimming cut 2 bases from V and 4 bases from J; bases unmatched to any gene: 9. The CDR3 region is CAWSTTGLAGYNEQFF. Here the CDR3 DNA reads TGTGCCTGGAGTACCACGGGTCTAGCGGGGTACAATGAGCAGTTCTTC. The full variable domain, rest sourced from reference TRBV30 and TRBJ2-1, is SQTIHQWPATLVQPVGSPLSLECTVEGTSNPNLYWYRQAAGRGLQLLFYSVGIGQISSEVPQNLSASRPQDRQFILSSKKLLLSDSGFYLCAWSTTGLAGYNEQFFGPGTRLTVL.

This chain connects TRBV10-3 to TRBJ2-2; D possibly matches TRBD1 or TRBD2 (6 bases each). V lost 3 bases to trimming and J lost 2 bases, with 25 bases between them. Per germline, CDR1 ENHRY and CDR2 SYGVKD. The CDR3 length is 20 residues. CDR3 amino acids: CAISESGRGGRFGNTGELFF. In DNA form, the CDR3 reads TGTGCCATCAGTGAATCGGGGCGAGGGGGGAGGTTCGGAAACACCGGGGAGCTGTTTTTT.

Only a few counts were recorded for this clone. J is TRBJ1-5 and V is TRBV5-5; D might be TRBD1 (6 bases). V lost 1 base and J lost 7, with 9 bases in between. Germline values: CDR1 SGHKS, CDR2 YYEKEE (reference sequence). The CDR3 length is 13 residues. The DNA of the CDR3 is TGTGCCAGCAGCTTGACAGGGAGACAGCCCCAGCATTTT. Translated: CASSLTGRQPQHF.

The CDR3 here is CSVEDPGVEGYGYTF. The CDR3 DNA reads TGCAGCGTTGAAGATCCTGGGGTGGAGGGCTATGGCTACACCTTC. The chain couples TRBV29-1 to TRBJ1-2, with D uncertain. CDR1 and CDR2 (germline): SQVTM, ANQGSEA. CDR3 length: 15 amino acids. V was shortened by 0 bases and J by 4 bases, with 15 bases between the two germline ends.

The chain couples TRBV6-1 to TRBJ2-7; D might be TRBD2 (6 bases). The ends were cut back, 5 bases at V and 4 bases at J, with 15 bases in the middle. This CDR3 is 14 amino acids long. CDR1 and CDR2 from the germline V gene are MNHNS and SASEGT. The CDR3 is CASSSTVEGYEQYF. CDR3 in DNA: TGTGCCAGCAGTTCGACAGTGGAGGGGTACGAGCAGTACTTC.

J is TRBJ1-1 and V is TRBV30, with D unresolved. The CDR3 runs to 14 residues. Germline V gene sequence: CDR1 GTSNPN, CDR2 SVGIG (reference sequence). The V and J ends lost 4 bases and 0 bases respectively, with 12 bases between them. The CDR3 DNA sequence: TGTGCCTGGACTCTACGGGGAGTGAACACTGAAGCTTTCTTT. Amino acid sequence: CAWTLRGVNTEAFF.